Below are 26 T cell receptor beta chains sequenced from a single sample in a study of T cells in Graves' hyperthyroidism and ophthalmopathy. Amplification yielded TCR beta CDR3 regions, with RNA transcripts as the source. The primer set for the first-round RT-PCR of the TCR CDR3 was HTBI. TCRdb passed the multiplex PCR reads through MiXCR, listing each CDR3 protein once. The top ten hold 25% to 30% of the sample, which has a few hundred thousand distinct CDR3 sequences, more than 15% seen once. The sequencing input was blood. The receptor set was obtained from a woman in her twenties or thirties with Graves' ophthalmopathy.

The table lists this clonotype with many counts. The CDR3 here is CASSQVKLAGGGEQFF. The CDR3 DNA is TGTGCCAGCAGCCAAGTCAAACTAGCGGGAGGAGGTGAGCAGTTCTTC. The chain couples TRBV3-1 to TRBJ2-1; 12 nucleotides line up with TRBD2. Unmatched junction bases numbered 7, after V lost 1 base and J lost 9 bases. This CDR3 has 16 amino acids. Germline V gene data show CDR1 as LGHDT and CDR2 as YNNKEL (reference sequence).

This clonotype appeared many times. The CDR3 DNA sequence: TGTGCCAGCAGCCGAACCGGGACAGGACGGGGTAGAGGGCATTTT. Translated, it gives CASSRTGTGRGRGHF. This sequence joins TRBV28 and TRBJ1-5; 8 bases map to TRBD1. Germline V lookup: CDR1 MDHEN, CDR2 SYDVKM. Trimming removed 6 bases from V and 15 bases from J; junction bases left unmatched: 19. The CDR3 consists of 15 residues.

Only a few counts were recorded for this clonotype. This rearrangement joins TRBV6-5 to TRBJ2-2, with D perhaps assigned TRBD1 or TRBD2 (5 bases each). Germline-derived CDR1 and CDR2 are MNHEY and SVGAGI. Trimming left V 2 bases short and J 5 bases short, with 18 bases between. This CDR3 is 17 amino acids long. CDR3 region: CASSYPRGGLGTGELFF. CDR3 DNA sequence: TGTGCCAGCAGTTACCCGAGGGGCGGGCTGGGGACCGGGGAGCTGTTTTTT.

Only a few counts were recorded for this clonotype. With a much larger clone just one base away, this may be a read error. CDR3 nucleotide sequence: TGTGCCAACAGTTACACCCCGGGACAGAACACCGGGGAGCTGTTTTTT. This encodes CANSYTPGQNTGELFF. This rearrangement joins TRBV6-2 or TRBV6-3 to TRBJ2-2; D perhaps matches TRBD1 (6 bases). The CDR3 contains 16 residues. Germline assignment: CDR1 MNHEY and CDR2 SVGEGT.

This clonotype appeared a few times. This chain joins TRBV30 and TRBJ1-2; possible D gene TRBD1, 5 bases. CDR1 is GTSNPN and CDR2 is SVGIG in the germline V gene (reference sequence). V lost 0 bases, J lost 7 bases, and 12 bases lay in between. This CDR3 contains 13 residues. CDR3 in DNA: TGTGCCTGGAGTGTACCTGGGGACTCTGGCTACACCTTC. Encoded protein: CAWSVPGDSGYTF.

At least ten counts were recorded for this clonotype. The chain carries TRBV28 and TRBJ2-2; 9 bases map to TRBD1. CDR1 MDHEN and CDR2 SYDVKM come from the germline V gene. V gave up 2 bases and J gave up 4 bases; unmatched junction bases: 11. This CDR3 contains 18 residues. The CDR3 reads CASSLRSWDRVSTGELFF. The CDR3 DNA sequence: TGTGCCAGCAGTTTAAGAAGTTGGGACAGGGTCAGCACCGGGGAGCTGTTTTTT. Combining the CDR3 with reference TRBV28 and TRBJ2-2 gives the whole variable domain DVKVTQSSRYLVKRTGEKVFLECVQDMDHENMFWYRQDPGLGLRLIYFSYDVKMKEKGDIPEGYSVSREKKERFSLILESASTNQTSMYLCASSLRSWDRVSTGELFFGEGSRLTVL.

This clonotype was observed at least ten times. The chain combines TRBV7-2 with TRBJ2-1, with D perhaps matching TRBD2 (5 bases). V was clipped by 5 bases and J by 2 bases, with 22 bases between them. The V gene's germline CDR1 is SGHTA and CDR2 FQGNSA. The CDR3 totals 18 residues. This CDR3 reads CASSRGSGLVGAYNEQFF. For the CDR3, the DNA is TGTGCCAGCAGCCGAGGGTCTGGTCTAGTCGGGGCCTACAATGAGCAGTTCTTC. The variable domain in full, with the rest retrieved from reference TRBV7-2 and TRBJ2-1, is GAGVSQSPSNKVTEKGKDVELRCDPISGHTALYWYRQSLGQGLEFLIYFQGNSAPDKSGLPSDRFSAERTGGSVSTLTIQRTQQEDSAVYLCASSRGSGLVGAYNEQFFGPGTRLTVL.

This clonotype came up many times. The chain has TRBV12-3 or TRBV12-4 and TRBJ2-1; D is unresolved. The CDR3 sequence is 10 residues long. V lost 5 bases, J lost 10 bases, and 6 bases lay in between. The CDR3 here is CASSGEEQFF. In DNA, the CDR3 is TGTGCCAGCAGTGGAGAAGAGCAGTTCTTC.

The CDR3 spells CASSQHPGPGTGTLHF. The DNA for the CDR3 is TGTGCCAGCAGCCAGCATCCGGGGCCGGGGACAGGGACCCTCCACTTT. The chain carries TRBV3-1 and TRBJ1-6; 9 positions match TRBD1. With V trimmed by 3 bases and J by 14 bases, 14 bases remained unmatched. Germline-derived CDR1 and CDR2 are LGHDT and YNNKEL (reference sequence). The CDR3 extends over 16 amino acids.

The table lists this clonotype with many counts. The chain employs TRBV12-3 or TRBV12-4 and TRBJ2-7; D is unresolved. The length of the CDR3 is 15 residues. V was cut by 5 bases and J by 3 bases, with 17 bases left in between. The chain's CDR3 is CASSHQVKANYEQYF. As DNA, the CDR3 is TGTGCCAGCAGTCACCAGGTGAAGGCCAACTACGAGCAGTACTTC.

This rearrangement joins TRBV10-3 to TRBJ2-3, with D possibly being TRBD2 (5 bases). Trimming pared 7 bases from V and 0 bases from J, leaving 14 bases between. CDR3 length: 15 residues. Germline V gene data show CDR1 as ENHRY and CDR2 as SYGVKD. CDR3 bases: TGTGCCATCAAAGCCCTGAGGGCTAGCACAGATACGCAGTATTTT. Translated, it gives CAIKALRASTDTQYF.

This rearrangement joins TRBV9 to TRBJ2-1, with 14 bases identical to TRBD2. From germline, CDR1 is SGDLS and CDR2 YYNGEE. V shed 4 bases, J shed 4 bases, and the junction held 13 bases outside the gene matches. This CDR3 contains 19 residues. CDR3 sequence: CASSPHGGTSGSWYNEQFF. CDR3 in DNA: TGTGCCAGCAGCCCTCACGGGGGGACTAGCGGGAGTTGGTACAATGAGCAGTTCTTC.

This clonotype was seen a handful of times. The V and J genes are TRBV12-3 or TRBV12-4 and TRBJ2-1, with 13 nucleotides matching TRBD2. V shed 0 bases and J 14 bases; nucleotides not matched to a gene: 10. The length of the CDR3 is 16 residues. CDR3 loop: CASSLAQVGLAGTKFF. The CDR3 region has the DNA TGTGCCAGCAGTTTAGCGCAGGTGGGACTAGCGGGAACGAAGTTCTTC.

The chain carries TRBV4-3 and TRBJ2-1; 9 bases are shared with TRBD1. The germline V gene encodes CDR1 LGHNA and CDR2 YSLEER. V trimming: 0 bases; J trimming: 7 bases; junction bases outside the gene matches: 16. This CDR3 is built from 19 residues. The CDR3 coding sequence is TGCGCCAGCAGCCAAGAAAGTTGGCCGAGGACAGGGGTGAGGAATGAGCAGTTCTTC. It translates to CASSQESWPRTGVRNEQFF.

There are many counts of this clonotype. This chain links TRBV12-3 or TRBV12-4 with TRBJ2-7, with 9 positions matching TRBD2. Trimming cost V 2 bases and J 3 bases; bases outside gene matches: 17. The CDR3 has 19 residues. The chain's CDR3 is CASSLTPPLFRLADYEQYF. DNA for the CDR3: TGTGCCAGCAGTTTAACTCCCCCCCTTTTTAGACTAGCGGACTACGAGCAGTACTTC.

This clonotype was detected only once. J is TRBJ2-2 and V is TRBV28; 7 bases agree with TRBD2. CDR3 length equals 15 residues. J lost 4 bases, V lost 8 bases, and 10 bases had no gene match. Per germline, CDR1 MDHEN and CDR2 SYDVKM. Here the CDR3 DNA reads TGTGCCAGCCCCAACCCAGCGGGACGCACCGGGGAGCTGTTTTTT. The encoded protein is CASPNPAGRTGELFF.

This clonotype has a count of ten or more. The genes are TRBV27 and TRBJ2-3, with D tentatively TRBD1 or TRBD2 (5 bases each). Trimming took 4 bases from V and 2 from J, leaving 10 bases between them. The germline CDR1 and CDR2 sequences are MNHEY and SMNVEV (reference sequence). The CDR3 covers 14 residues. Here the CDR3 DNA reads TGTGCCAGCAGTTGGGGGTCCATCACAGATACGCAGTATTTT. Translation gives CASSWGSITDTQYF.

This clonotype was detected ten times or more. The gene calls are TRBV27 and TRBJ2-7; D unclear. The CDR3 length is 13 residues. V lost 6 bases, J lost 0 bases, and 9 bases lay in between. Germline values: CDR1 MNHEY, CDR2 SMNVEV (reference sequence). In nucleotides, the CDR3 is TGTGCCAGCAGACAGCTCAGCTCCTACGAGCAGTACTTC. Translating gives CASRQLSSYEQYF.

The genes are TRBV30 and TRBJ2-5; tentatively, D is TRBD1 or TRBD2 (5 bases each). Per germline, CDR1 GTSNPN and CDR2 SVGIG (reference sequence). This CDR3 contains 15 residues. V lost 0 bases, J lost 5 bases, and 16 bases lay in between. CDR3 in amino acids: CAWSVLGESGETQYF. Written as DNA, the CDR3 is TGTGCCTGGAGTGTACTGGGGGAGTCCGGGGAGACCCAGTACTTC.

This clonotype was counted between two and nine times. The V gene is TRBV9, the J gene TRBJ2-5; 9 nucleotides match TRBD1. The CDR3 sequence is 16 residues long. Trimming removed 0 bases from V and 5 bases from J; junction bases left unmatched: 8. Per germline, CDR1 SGDLS and CDR2 YYNGEE. This CDR3 is CASSVGGQGDQETQYF. In nucleotides, the CDR3 is TGTGCCAGCAGCGTAGGGGGACAGGGTGATCAGGAGACCCAGTACTTC. The variable domain in full, with the rest retrieved from reference TRBV9 and TRBJ2-5, is DSGVTQTPKHLITATGQRVTLRCSPRSGDLSVYWYQQSLDQGLQFLIQYYNGEERAKGNILERFSAQQFPDLHSELNLSSLELGDSALYFCASSVGGQGDQETQYFGPGTRLLVL.

A remark on this clonotype: At one end, the junction sequence differs from germline, possibly due to a read error. This chain connects TRBV5-1 to TRBJ2-7, with D unclear. CDR1 and CDR2 (germline): SGHRS, YFSETQ. The CDR3 extends over 15 amino acids. CDR3 coding DNA: TGTGCCAGCAGCCCTCGAGCAAGCAGCTCCTACGAGCAGTACTTC. The encoded protein is CASSPRASSSYEQYF.

The table lists this clonotype with many counts. This chain connects TRBV7-9 to TRBJ2-1; TRBD2 aligns across 9 bases. The V gene's germline CDR1 is SEHNR and CDR2 FQNEAQ (reference sequence). V shed 8 bases and J 3 bases; nucleotides not matched to a gene: 11. This CDR3 has 16 amino acids. The CDR3 sequence: CASGRGSGGFYNEQFF. CDR3 coding DNA: TGTGCCAGCGGGAGAGGTAGCGGGGGATTCTACAATGAGCAGTTCTTC.

This clonotype was recorded a few times. The CDR3 spells CACAGTYDTGELFF. CDR3 bases: TGTGCCTGCGCGGGGACCTATGACACCGGGGAGCTGTTTTTT. The rearrangement uses TRBV6-2 or TRBV6-3 and TRBJ2-2; the D gene is possibly TRBD2 (6 bases). Germline V gene data show CDR1 as MNHEY and CDR2 as SVGEGT. The CDR3 has 14 amino acids. The V end lost 11 bases, the J end lost 3 bases, and 16 bases lay between the germline ends.

The chain combines TRBV7-2 with TRBJ2-6; D is tentatively TRBD1 or TRBD2 (5 bases each). With 1 base removed from V and 0 bases from J, the gap between germline ends came to 7 bases. The CDR3 length is 16 residues. From germline, CDR1 is SGHTA and CDR2 FQGNSA. CDR3 sequence (DNA): TGTGCCAGCAGCTTAGTCGGGGCCTCTGGGGCCAACGTCCTGACTTTC. It translates to CASSLVGASGANVLTF.

This clonotype was observed at least ten times. The chain links TRBV30 to TRBJ2-2, with D hard to call. The CDR3 length is 13 residues. V shed 2 bases and J shed 5 bases, with 9 bases lying between them. Germline V gene lookup returns CDR1 GTSNPN and CDR2 SVGIG (reference sequence). The CDR3 bases are TGTGCCTGGAGTACACACGGTACCGGGGAGCTGTTTTTT. Residues: CAWSTHGTGELFF. Full variable domain (outside the CDR3, taken from reference TRBV30 and TRBJ2-2): SQTIHQWPATLVQPVGSPLSLECTVEGTSNPNLYWYRQAAGRGLQLLFYSVGIGQISSEVPQNLSASRPQDRQFILSSKKLLLSDSGFYLCAWSTHGTGELFFGEGSRLTVL.

This clonotype was observed at least ten times. The genes are TRBV30 and TRBJ1-2, with 7 bases identical to TRBD1. The CDR3 contains 12 residues. Germline CDR1 GTSNPN, CDR2 SVGIG (reference sequence). The V segment lost 2 bases and the J segment 7 bases; nucleotides outside the gene matches: 4. CDR3 in amino acids: CAWSLTGSGYTF. As DNA, the CDR3 is TGTGCCTGGAGTCTGACAGGGAGTGGCTACACCTTC. Using reference TRBV30 and TRBJ1-2 for the parts outside the CDR3, the full variable domain is SQTIHQWPATLVQPVGSPLSLECTVEGTSNPNLYWYRQAAGRGLQLLFYSVGIGQISSEVPQNLSASRPQDRQFILSSKKLLLSDSGFYLCAWSLTGSGYTFGSGTRLTVV.